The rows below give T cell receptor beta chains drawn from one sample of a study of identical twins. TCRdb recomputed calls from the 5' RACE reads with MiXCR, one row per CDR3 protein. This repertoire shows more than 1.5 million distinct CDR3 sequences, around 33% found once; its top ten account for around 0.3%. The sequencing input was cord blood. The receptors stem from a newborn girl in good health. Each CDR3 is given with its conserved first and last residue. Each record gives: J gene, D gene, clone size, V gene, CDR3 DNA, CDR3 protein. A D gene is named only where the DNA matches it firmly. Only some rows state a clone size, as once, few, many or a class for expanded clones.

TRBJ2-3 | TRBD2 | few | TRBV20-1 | TGCAGTGCTCCCTATTATGGGCCGGGACTAGCGGGGACCTTGGGGACGCAGTATTTT | CSAPYYGPGLAGTLGTQYF
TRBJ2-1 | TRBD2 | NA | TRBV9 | TGTGCCAGCAGCGTAGCAGGTAGCGGGAGGCCTGGGGATGAGCAGTTCTTC | CASSVAGSGRPGDEQFF
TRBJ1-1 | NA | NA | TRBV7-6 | TGTGCCAGCAGCTTCACGGGAAGGTACACTGAAGCTTTCTTT | CASSFTGRYTEAFF
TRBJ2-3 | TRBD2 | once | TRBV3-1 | TGTGCCAGCAGCCCTATTAGCGGGACCCCAGATACGCAGTATTTT | CASSPISGTPDTQYF
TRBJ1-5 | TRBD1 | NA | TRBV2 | TGTGCCAGCAGTGGGGACAGGGACCCTTATAGCGATCAGCCCCAGCATTTT | CASSGDRDPYSDQPQHF
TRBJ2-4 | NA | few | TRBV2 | TGTGCCAGCAGTGGCCAGGTTTTAGCCAAAAACATTCAGTACTTC | CASSGQVLAKNIQYF
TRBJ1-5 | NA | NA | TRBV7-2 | TGTGCCAGCAGCTTCTCCCCGGTTGCCAGCAATCAGCCCCAGCATTTT | CASSFSPVASNQPQHF
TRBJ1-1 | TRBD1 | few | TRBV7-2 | TGTGCCAGCAGCTTACACAGGGGTTCCACTGAAGCTTTCTTT | CASSLHRGSTEAFF
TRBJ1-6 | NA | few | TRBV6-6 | TGTGCCAGCAGTTTCGGCAAATATAATTCACCCCTCCACTTT | CASSFGKYNSPLHF
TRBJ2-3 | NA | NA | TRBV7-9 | TGTGCCAGCAGCTTAAACCGAGAAGGCCGACTAGATACGCAGTATTTT | CASSLNREGRLDTQYF
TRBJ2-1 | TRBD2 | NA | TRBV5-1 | TGCGCCAGCAGCTTGGGCGGGAGAGGCGATGAGCAGTTCTTC | CASSLGGRGDEQFF
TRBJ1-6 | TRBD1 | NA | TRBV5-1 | TGCGCCAGCAGCCAGAGACCGACAGGGGTTAATTCACCCCTCCACTTT | CASSQRPTGVNSPLHF
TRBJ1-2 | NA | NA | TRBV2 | TGTGCCAGCAGTCCCAAGGCGGAGTATGGCTACACCTTC | CASSPKAEYGYTF
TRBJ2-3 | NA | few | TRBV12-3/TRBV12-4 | TGTGCCAGCAGTCCCAGGACTTTTAGCACAGATACGCAGTATTTT | CASSPRTFSTDTQYF
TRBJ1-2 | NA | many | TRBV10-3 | TGTGCCATCAGTCCAAGTTCCGGGGCAGGGGACTATGGCTACACCTTC | CAISPSSGAGDYGYTF
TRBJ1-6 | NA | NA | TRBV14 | TGTGCCAGCAGCCAAGGACCAGGGCCTGATTCACCCCTCCACTTT | CASSQGPGPDSPLHF
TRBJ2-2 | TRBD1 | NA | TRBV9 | TGTGCCAGCAGCGTACAGACAGGGGGCACCGGGGAGCTGTTTTTT | CASSVQTGGTGELFF
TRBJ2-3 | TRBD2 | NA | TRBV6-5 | TGTGCCAGCTCTCCGTGGCGGGAGGGCCTCACAGATACGCAGTATTTT | CASSPWREGLTDTQYF
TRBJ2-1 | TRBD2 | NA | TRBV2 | TGTGCCAGCCACCAAAGACTAGCGGCCCCCAATGAGCAGTTCTTC | CASHQRLAAPNEQFF
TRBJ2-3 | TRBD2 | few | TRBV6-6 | TGTGCCAGCAGTTACACGAGCGGGGGAGAACCCACAGATACGCAGTATTTT | CASSYTSGGEPTDTQYF
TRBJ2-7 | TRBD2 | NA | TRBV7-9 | TGTGCCAGCAGCTTAGCGGGTTGGCGGGAGTCCCGTCTCTTCTACAATGAGCAGTACTTC | CASSLAGWRESRLFYNEQYF
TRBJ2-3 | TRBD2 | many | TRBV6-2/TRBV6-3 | TGTGCCAGCAGTTATCCGACTAGCGGGAGGGAAGGAGATACGCAGTATTTT | CASSYPTSGREGDTQYF